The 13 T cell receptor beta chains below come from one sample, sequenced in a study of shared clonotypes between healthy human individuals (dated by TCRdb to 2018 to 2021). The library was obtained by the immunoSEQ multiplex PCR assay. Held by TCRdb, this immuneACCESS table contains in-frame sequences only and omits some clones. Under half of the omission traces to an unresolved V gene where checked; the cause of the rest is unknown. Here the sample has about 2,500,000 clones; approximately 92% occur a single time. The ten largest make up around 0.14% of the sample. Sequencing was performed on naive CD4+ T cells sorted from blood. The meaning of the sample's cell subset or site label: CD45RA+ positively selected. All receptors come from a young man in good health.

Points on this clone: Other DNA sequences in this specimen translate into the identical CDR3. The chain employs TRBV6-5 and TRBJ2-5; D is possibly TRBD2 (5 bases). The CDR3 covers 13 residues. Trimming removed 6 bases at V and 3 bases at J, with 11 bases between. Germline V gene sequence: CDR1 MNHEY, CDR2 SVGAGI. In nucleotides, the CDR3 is TGTGCCAGCAGAAGAGGGCAAAAAGAGACCCAGTACTTC. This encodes CASRRGQKETQYF.

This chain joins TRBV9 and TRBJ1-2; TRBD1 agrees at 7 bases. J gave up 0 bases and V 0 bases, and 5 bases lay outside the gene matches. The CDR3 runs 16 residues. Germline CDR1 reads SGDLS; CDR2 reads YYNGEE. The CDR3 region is CASSVGQGGSNYGYTF. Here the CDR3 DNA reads TGTGCCAGCAGCGTAGGACAGGGCGGTTCTAACTATGGCTACACCTTC. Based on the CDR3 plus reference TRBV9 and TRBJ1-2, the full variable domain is DSGVTQTPKHLITATGQRVTLRCSPRSGDLSVYWYQQSLDQGLQFLIQYYNGEERAKGNILERFSAQQFPDLHSELNLSSLELGDSALYFCASSVGQGGSNYGYTFGSGTRLTVV.

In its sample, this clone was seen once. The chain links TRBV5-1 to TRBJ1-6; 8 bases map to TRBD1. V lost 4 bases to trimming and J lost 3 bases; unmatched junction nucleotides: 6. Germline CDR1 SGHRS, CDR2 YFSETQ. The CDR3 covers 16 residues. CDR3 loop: CASSMGQASYNSPLHF. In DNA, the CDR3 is TGCGCCAGCAGCATGGGACAGGCGAGCTATAATTCACCCCTCCACTTT.

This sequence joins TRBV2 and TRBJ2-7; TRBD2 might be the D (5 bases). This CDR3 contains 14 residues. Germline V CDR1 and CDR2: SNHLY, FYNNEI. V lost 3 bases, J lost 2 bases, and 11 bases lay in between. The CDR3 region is CASSDVGAPYEQYF. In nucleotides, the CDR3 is TGTGCCAGCAGTGACGTGGGAGCCCCCTACGAGCAGTACTTC.

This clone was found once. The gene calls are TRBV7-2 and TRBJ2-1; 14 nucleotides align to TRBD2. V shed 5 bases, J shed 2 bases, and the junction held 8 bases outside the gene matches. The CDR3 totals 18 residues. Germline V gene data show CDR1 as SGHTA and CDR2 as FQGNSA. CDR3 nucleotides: TGTGCCAGCAGCACTGGACTAGCGGGAGGAACAGCCTACAATGAGCAGTTCTTC. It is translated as CASSTGLAGGTAYNEQFF.

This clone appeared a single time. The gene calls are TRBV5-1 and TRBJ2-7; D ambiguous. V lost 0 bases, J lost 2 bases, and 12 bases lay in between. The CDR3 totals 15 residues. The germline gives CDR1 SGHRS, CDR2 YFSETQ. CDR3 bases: TGCGCCAGCAGCTTGGGCAGGACGAGCACCTACGAGCAGTACTTC. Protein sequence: CASSLGRTSTYEQYF.

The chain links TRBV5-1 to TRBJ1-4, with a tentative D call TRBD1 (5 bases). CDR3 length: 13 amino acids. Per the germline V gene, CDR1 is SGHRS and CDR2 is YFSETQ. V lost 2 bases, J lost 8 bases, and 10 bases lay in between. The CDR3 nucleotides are TGCGCCAGCAGCTTTGGGGGAGGCGAAAAACTGTTTTTT. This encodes CASSFGGGEKLFF.

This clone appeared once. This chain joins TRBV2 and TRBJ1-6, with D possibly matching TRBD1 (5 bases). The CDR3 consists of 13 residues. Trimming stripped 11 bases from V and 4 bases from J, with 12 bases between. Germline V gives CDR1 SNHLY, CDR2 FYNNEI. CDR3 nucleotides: TGTGCCTCGAAGACAGTGTATAATTCACCCCTCCACTTT. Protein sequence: CASKTVYNSPLHF.

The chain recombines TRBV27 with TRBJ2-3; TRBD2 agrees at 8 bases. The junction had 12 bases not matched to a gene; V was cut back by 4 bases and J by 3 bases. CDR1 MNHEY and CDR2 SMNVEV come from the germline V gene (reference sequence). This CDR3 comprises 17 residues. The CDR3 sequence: CASSSLLPGTRTDTQYF. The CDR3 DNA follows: TGTGCCAGCAGTTCCCTCCTCCCAGGGACTAGGACAGATACGCAGTATTTT.

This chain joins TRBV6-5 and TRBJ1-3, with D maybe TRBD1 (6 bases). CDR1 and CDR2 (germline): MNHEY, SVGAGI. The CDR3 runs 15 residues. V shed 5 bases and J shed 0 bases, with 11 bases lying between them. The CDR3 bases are TGTGCCAGCAGTCGAAGACAGGACTCTGGAAACACCATATATTTT. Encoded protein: CASSRRQDSGNTIYF.

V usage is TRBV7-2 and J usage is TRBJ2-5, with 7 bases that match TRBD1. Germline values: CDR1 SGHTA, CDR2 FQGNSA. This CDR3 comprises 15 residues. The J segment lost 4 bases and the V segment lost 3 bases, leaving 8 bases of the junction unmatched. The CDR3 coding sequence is TGTGCCAGCAGCTTCCGACAGGGTCGGGGAGAGACCCAGTACTTC. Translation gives CASSFRQGRGETQYF.

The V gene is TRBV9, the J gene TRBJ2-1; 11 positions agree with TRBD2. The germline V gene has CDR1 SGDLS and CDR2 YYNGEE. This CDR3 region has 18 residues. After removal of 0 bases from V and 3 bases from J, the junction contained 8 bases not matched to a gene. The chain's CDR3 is CASSVGLAGGLLYNEQFF. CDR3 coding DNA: TGTGCCAGCAGCGTAGGGCTAGCGGGAGGACTCCTCTACAATGAGCAGTTCTTC.

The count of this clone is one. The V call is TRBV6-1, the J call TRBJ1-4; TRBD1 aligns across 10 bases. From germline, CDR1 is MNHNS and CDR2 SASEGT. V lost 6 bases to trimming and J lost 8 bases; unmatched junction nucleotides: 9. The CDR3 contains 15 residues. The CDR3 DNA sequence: TGTGCCAGCAGGGGGACAGGGGATGATCGGGAAAAACTGTTTTTT. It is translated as CASRGTGDDREKLFF.